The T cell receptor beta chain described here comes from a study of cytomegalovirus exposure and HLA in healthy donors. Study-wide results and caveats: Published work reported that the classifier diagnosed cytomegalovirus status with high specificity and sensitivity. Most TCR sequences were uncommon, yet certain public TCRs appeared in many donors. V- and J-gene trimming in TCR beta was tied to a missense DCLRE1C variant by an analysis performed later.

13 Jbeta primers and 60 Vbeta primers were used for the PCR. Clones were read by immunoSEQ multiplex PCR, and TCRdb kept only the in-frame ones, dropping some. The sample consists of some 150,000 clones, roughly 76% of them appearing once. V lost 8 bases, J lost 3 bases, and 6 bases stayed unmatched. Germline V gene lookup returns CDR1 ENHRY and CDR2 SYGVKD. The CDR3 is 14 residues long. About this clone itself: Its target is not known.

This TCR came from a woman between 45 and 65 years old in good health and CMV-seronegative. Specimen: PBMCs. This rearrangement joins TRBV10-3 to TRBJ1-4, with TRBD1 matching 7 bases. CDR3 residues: CAIAKDRSNEKLFF. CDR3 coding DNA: TGTGCCATCGCCAAGGACAGGTCTAATGAAAAACTGTTTTTT.